A single sample is the source of the 24 T cell receptor beta chains below, sequenced in a study of response to subunit inactivated influenza vaccine. MiXCR, run by TCRdb on the RT-PCR reads, gives a single entry per CDR3 protein. The data hold 500,000 to 600,000 distinct CDR3 sequences, with 7.5% to 8.5% observed a single time. Specimen: PBMCs from blood, collected about 23 months after vaccination. These receptors were collected from a man in his fifties or sixties who received an inactivated influenza vaccine.

This clonotype was seen a few times. CDR3 nucleotide sequence: TGTGCCACACCTCCAGGGTTGGTGGGCACCGGGGAGCTGTTTTTT. Encoded protein: CATPPGLVGTGELFF. The chain is built from TRBV24-1 and TRBJ2-2; possibly TRBD1 for D (5 bases). The CDR3 is 15 amino acids. CDR1 is KGHDR, CDR2 SFDVKD, per germline. Trimming pared 10 bases from V and 4 bases from J, leaving 18 bases between.

This clonotype was counted a few times. The rearrangement uses TRBV28 and TRBJ2-5, with TRBD2 identical over 8 bases. Germline CDR1 MDHEN, CDR2 SYDVKM. The CDR3 extends over 14 amino acids. After removal of 3 bases from V and 5 bases from J, the junction contained 5 bases not matched to a gene. CDR3 amino acids: CASSLGGRRETQYF. DNA of the CDR3: TGTGCCAGCAGTTTGGGCGGGAGGCGGGAGACCCAGTACTTC.

The table lists this clonotype with many counts. The chain carries TRBV7-2 and TRBJ2-1; TRBD2 might be the D (5 bases). Germline CDR1 and CDR2: SGHTA and FQGNSA. The CDR3 runs to 12 residues. Between the trimmed V and J ends, which lost 4 bases and 15 bases, there was a span of 16 bases. CDR3 protein: CASSSRSRVPFF. CDR3 DNA sequence: TGTGCCAGCAGCTCTAGGTCGCGGGTACCGTTCTTC.

This clonotype was counted ten times or more. This chain uses TRBV6-5 with TRBJ2-7, with 9 bases fitting TRBD1. The germline V gene encodes CDR1 MNHEY and CDR2 SVGAGI. J was trimmed by 7 bases and V by 0 bases; bases with no gene match: 7. This CDR3 is 15 amino acids long. The DNA for the CDR3 is TGTGCCAGCAGTTACTCGATATCGGGACAGGGTGAGCAGTACTTC. Encoded protein: CASSYSISGQGEQYF.

This clonotype was picked up a small number of times. The chain couples TRBV2 to TRBJ1-1; no clear D gene. V was shortened by 2 bases and J by 1 base, with 11 bases between the two germline ends. Germline V CDR1 and CDR2: SNHLY, FYNNEI. There are 15 residues in the CDR3. The chain's CDR3 is CASSERLSRNTEAFF. The CDR3 DNA is TGTGCCAGCAGTGAAAGGCTCAGTCGGAACACTGAAGCTTTCTTT.

At least ten counts were recorded for this clonotype. The V call is TRBV5-1, the J call TRBJ2-1; tentatively, D is TRBD1 (5 bases). V was pared by 2 bases and J by 2 bases, with 11 bases between. The CDR3 has 15 residues. From germline, CDR1 is SGHRS and CDR2 YFSETQ. CDR3 nucleotides: TGCGCCAGCAGCTTTGGAGACAGTCCCTACAATGAGCAGTTCTTC. Residues: CASSFGDSPYNEQFF.

In its sample, this clonotype was seen many times. The CDR3: CASSLVDRAANEKLFF. CDR3 DNA: TGTGCCAGCAGCTTAGTGGACAGGGCGGCTAATGAAAAACTGTTTTTT. The chain couples TRBV7-9 to TRBJ1-4, with TRBD1 matching over 8 bases. CDR1 is SEHNR, CDR2 FQNEAQ, per germline (reference sequence). The CDR3 runs 16 residues. Losses at the gene ends were 1 base for V and 3 bases for J; bases not matched to a gene: 4. Full variable domain (remainder filled in from reference TRBV7-9 and TRBJ1-4): DTGVSQNPRHKITKRGQNVTFRCDPISEHNRLYWYRQTLGQGPEFLTYFQNEAQLEKSRLLSDRFSAERPKGSFSTLEIQRTEQGDSAMYLCASSLVDRAANEKLFFGSGTQLSVL.

This rearrangement joins TRBV10-2 to TRBJ2-7; the D is unclear. The CDR3 has 14 residues. Germline V gene lookup returns CDR1 WSHSY and CDR2 SAAADI. Trimming shortened V by 0 bases and J by 4 bases, and 10 bases separated the two germline ends. In nucleotides, the CDR3 is TGCGCCAGCAGTGAGTCGGCAGGTTGGTACGAGCAGTACTTC. Its protein product is CASSESAGWYEQYF.

This clonotype was seen only a few times. This sequence joins TRBV5-1 and TRBJ2-5; TRBD2 agrees at 12 bases. Germline V lookup: CDR1 SGHRS, CDR2 YFSETQ. The V segment lost 4 bases and the J segment 6 bases; nucleotides outside the gene matches: 7. This CDR3 has 15 amino acids. The CDR3 nucleotides read TGCGCCAGCAGCGCTAGCGGGAGGGATCGGAAGACCCAGTACTTC. As protein: CASSASGRDRKTQYF.

This clonotype was counted ten times or more. The genes are TRBV20-1 and TRBJ2-7; D not certain. Trimming shortened V by 1 base and J by 2 bases, and 18 bases separated the two germline ends. CDR1 DFQATT and CDR2 SNEGSKA come from the germline V gene (reference sequence). There are 16 residues in the CDR3. The CDR3 sequence: CSARVGSSRSTYEQYF. Here the CDR3 DNA reads TGCAGTGCTAGAGTCGGGTCTTCAAGAAGCACCTACGAGCAGTACTTC.

The CDR3 is CSVERTGGRPYEQYF. Written as DNA, the CDR3 is TGCAGCGTTGAACGGACAGGGGGAAGGCCATACGAGCAGTACTTC. This chain joins TRBV29-1 and TRBJ2-7, with 10 bases matching TRBD1. Germline CDR1 is SQVTM and CDR2 is ANQGSEA. This CDR3 is built from 15 residues. Losses at the gene ends were 2 bases for V and 4 bases for J; bases not matched to a gene: 8.

CDR3 bases: TGTGCCAGCAGCTTAGGTTCAAGGGTGGCTGAAGCTTTCTTT. This sequence encodes CASSLGSRVAEAFF. The rearrangement links TRBV7-9 to TRBJ1-1; D remains unclear. Trimming took off 1 base at V and 6 bases at J, with 12 bases between the two ends. Germline loops: CDR1 SEHNR, CDR2 FQNEAQ (reference sequence). The CDR3 totals 14 residues.

This clonotype was counted only a few times. V is TRBV6-1 and J is TRBJ2-3, with TRBD2 as a possible D gene (7 bases). Trimming took off 5 bases at V and 1 base at J, with 25 bases between the two ends. In germline, CDR1 is MNHNS, CDR2 SASEGT. The CDR3 consists of 19 residues. The CDR3 coding sequence is TGTGCCAGCAGTCGCCTGGGAGGGGGAGGGCCGAGGGGCACAGATACGCAGTATTTT. Protein: CASSRLGGGGPRGTDTQYF.

In this sample, this clonotype turned up a few times. The chain carries TRBV24-1 and TRBJ2-1, with D unclear. V was clipped by 2 bases and J by 0 bases, with 7 bases between them. The CDR3 is 15 amino acids. Looked up from germline, CDR1 is KGHDR and CDR2 is SFDVKD. CDR3 sequence: CATSDWASSYNEQFF. The CDR3 region has the DNA TGTGCCACCAGTGATTGGGCGAGCTCCTACAATGAGCAGTTCTTC.

The chain employs TRBV6-2 or TRBV6-3 and TRBJ1-3; D is uncertain. V lost 8 bases to trimming and J lost 0 bases, with 11 bases between them. The CDR3 spans 14 residues. The germline CDR1 and CDR2 sequences are MNHEY and SVGEGT. CDR3 in amino acids: CASGSQFSGNTIYF. The CDR3 coding sequence is TGTGCCAGCGGGTCGCAGTTCTCTGGAAACACCATATATTTT.

The chain combines TRBV12-3 or TRBV12-4 with TRBJ1-2; TRBD1 might be the D (6 bases). This CDR3 is built from 18 residues. Trimming took 4 bases from V and 8 from J, leaving 29 bases between them. The CDR3 DNA is TGTGCCAGCAGTTCTCACTCGGTGGGAGGCCAGGGGCACCGCGGCTACACCTTC. Its protein is CASSSHSVGGQGHRGYTF.

This clonotype was picked up many times. This chain joins TRBV12-3 or TRBV12-4 and TRBJ1-5; maybe TRBD1 (6 bases). Trimming removed 3 bases from V and 6 bases from J, with 12 bases in between. CDR3 length: 14 amino acids. This CDR3 reads CASSFSTGSQPQHF. CDR3 sequence (DNA): TGTGCCAGCAGTTTCTCTACAGGGAGTCAGCCCCAGCATTTT.

This clonotype was seen a handful of times. J is TRBJ2-7 and V is TRBV7-2, with TRBD1 matching 7 bases. Looked up from germline, CDR1 is SGHTA and CDR2 is FQGNSA. The CDR3 sequence is 16 residues long. Trimming removed 3 bases from V and 0 bases from J; junction bases left unmatched: 8. CDR3 region: CASSFDTGDASYEQYF. For the CDR3, the DNA is TGTGCCAGCAGCTTTGACACAGGGGATGCCTCCTACGAGCAGTACTTC.

A few counts support this clonotype. The rearrangement uses TRBV20-1 and TRBJ1-1, with D tentatively TRBD1 (6 bases). Trimming shortened V by 4 bases and J by 1 base, and 10 bases separated the two germline ends. Germline V gene lookup returns CDR1 DFQATT and CDR2 SNEGSKA (reference sequence). This CDR3 has 13 amino acids. The CDR3 DNA follows: TGCAGTGCTATCGGGGGGCCGAACACTGAAGCTTTCTTT. Encoded protein: CSAIGGPNTEAFF.

Many counts were recorded for this clonotype. The rearrangement joins TRBV5-1 to TRBJ1-1; 10 positions agree with TRBD1. The CDR3 contains 18 residues. CDR1 is SGHRS, CDR2 YFSETQ, per germline. Trimming took 4 bases from V and 0 from J; bases not matched to a gene: 12. The CDR3, as DNA: TGCGCCAGCAGCGCCACACCGGGACAGGGGAAAATGAACACTGAAGCTTTCTTT. This encodes CASSATPGQGKMNTEAFF.

The chain has TRBV7-9 and TRBJ2-1; 12 bases match TRBD1. The CDR3 is 15 amino acids. J lost 8 bases, V lost 3 bases, and 5 bases had no gene match. Germline V gene sequence: CDR1 SEHNR, CDR2 FQNEAQ (reference sequence). The CDR3 protein is CASSLGQGAVDEQFF. The CDR3 coding sequence is TGTGCCAGCAGCTTGGGACAGGGGGCAGTGGATGAGCAGTTCTTC.

This clonotype was counted only a few times. The chain joins TRBV5-4 to TRBJ2-7, with 10 bases matching TRBD1. CDR1 SGHNT and CDR2 YYREEE come from the germline V gene (reference sequence). The CDR3 runs to 15 residues. After removal of 3 bases from V and 4 bases from J, the junction contained 7 bases not matched to a gene. The CDR3 sequence: CASSSRGQGGYEQYF. CDR3 DNA: TGTGCCAGCAGCTCCCGAGGACAGGGGGGGTACGAGCAGTACTTC.

The V and J genes are TRBV4-2 and TRBJ1-6; a possible D gene is TRBD1 (5 bases). Germline CDR1 and CDR2: LGHNA and YNFKEQ. The CDR3 has 15 residues. Between the trimmed V and J ends, which lost 3 bases and 7 bases, there was a span of 13 bases. The CDR3 region is CASSQEGQGNSPLHF. In nucleotides, the CDR3 is TGTGCCAGCAGCCAGGAGGGTCAGGGAAATTCACCCCTCCACTTT.

This clonotype was observed a few times. The DNA for the CDR3 is TGTGCCATCAGTGAGTCCCAGGCGCTTAATCAGCCCCAGCATTTT. Its translation is CAISESQALNQPQHF. The chain joins TRBV10-3 to TRBJ1-5; no firm D call. The CDR3 runs 15 residues. The V end lost 0 bases, the J end lost 4 bases, and 10 bases lay between the germline ends. Germline CDR1 and CDR2: ENHRY and SYGVKD.